This T cell receptor (beta chain) was captured by sequencing in a study of blood T cell repertoires in COVID-19. Overall study context: Sample material is recorded as cDNA or gDNA derived from T cells, B-cell-depleted T cells, or PBMCs.

Deletions cut 5 bases from V and 6 bases from J, with 22 bases between. This CDR3 has 16 amino acids. CDR1 is MDHEN, CDR2 SYDVKM, per germline. Original processing methods: Using reference gene primer amplification, nucleated cell counts were estimated. Sequencing was performed with immunoSEQ multiplex PCR; in TCRdb, only in-frame clones are kept and a portion is missing. V and J calls and clone size are copied from that table; D and trimming were computed from the DNA. The sample comprises over 130,000 clones, roughly 80% of which are singletons, and 1.5% to 2% rests with the top ten. Recruits, aged roughly 18 to 90 years, lived in 24 US areas. The sample holds one count of this clone.

The clonotype was recovered from a woman aged 18-30 years who had been exposed to COVID-19. The chain couples TRBV28 to TRBJ1-2; TRBD1 is a possible D gene (5 bases). The sample was PBMCs or T cells enriched from blood (not recorded which). CDR3 sequence: CASSPIGEDRADGYTF. CDR3 sequence (DNA): TGTGCCAGCAGTCCCATAGGGGAGGACCGCGCAGATGGCTACACCTTC.